The present TCR beta chain was sequenced within a study of blood T cell repertoires in COVID-19. Here immunoSEQ multiplex PCR was the method, and the copy in TCRdb shows in-frame clones only, minus some. The table records about 530,000 clones, 85% to 90% of them present only once. V trimming: 8 bases; J trimming: 1 base; junction bases outside the gene matches: 10. CDR3 length: 14 amino acids. The V gene's germline CDR1 is GTSNPN and CDR2 SVGIG (reference sequence). This chain joins TRBV30 and TRBJ1-1; TRBD1 aligns across 7 bases. Sequenced: peripheral blood. The sequence was collected from a woman aged 45-65 years with COVID-19, enrolled during active disease. CDR3 in DNA: TGTGCCGGGGCCGGACCAGGGGGGAACACTGAAGCTTTCTTT. Protein sequence: CAGAGPGGNTEAFF. Variable domain in full (rest from reference TRBV30 and TRBJ1-1): SQTIHQWPATLVQPVGSPLSLECTVEGTSNPNLYWYRQAAGRGLQLLFYSVGIGQISSEVPQNLSASRPQDRQFILSSKKLLLSDSGFYLCAGAGPGGNTEAFFGQGTRLTVV.